These T cell receptor beta chains were read from a single sample in a study of cytomegalovirus exposure and HLA in healthy donors. Assay used: immunoSEQ multiplex PCR; TCRdb lists only in-frame clones, some missing. The table includes roughly 100,000 clones, around 80% detected once. Sequenced material: PBMCs. The receptors were sampled from a middle-aged man in good health and CMV-seronegative. Each CDR3 is given with its conserved first and last residue. D genes are given only for firm matches. Not every row has a clone size; where given, it reads once, few, many or a size class.

>.|15|TRBV5-4|.|TRBJ1-1
TGTGCCAGCAGCGAGGGACACCCACTGAACACTGAAGCTTTCTTT
CASSEGHPLNTEAFF
>TRBD1|14|TRBV5-6|.|TRBJ2-5
TGTGCCAGCAGCTACGGGACAGTACAAGAGACCCAGTACTTC
CASSYGTVQETQYF
>.|15|TRBV6-5|.|TRBJ2-2
TGTGCCAGCAGTTCCCCTAGAAAGAACACCGGGGAGCTGTTTTTT
CASSSPRKNTGELFF
>.|14|TRBV2|.|TRBJ2-5
TGTGCCAGCAATGGGCGGGGGCCAAGGGAGACCCAGTACTTC
CASNGRGPRETQYF
>.|14|TRBV6-4|.|TRBJ2-3
TGTGCCAGCAGCCCGGAGCTTTCCACAGATACGCAGTATTTT
CASSPELSTDTQYF
>TRBD1|16|TRBV4-2|.|TRBJ2-2
TGTGCCAGCAGCCAAAGAGGGACAGGGGAGGCCGGGGAGCTGTTTTTT
CASSQRGTGEAGELFF
>.|14|TRBV7-9|few|TRBJ2-3
TGTGCCAGCAGTCCAGGTTTAGGGGCGGATACGCAGTATTTT
CASSPGLGADTQYF
>.|14|TRBV18|.|TRBJ1-5
TGTGCCAGCCGGAGGGACGGACCTAATCAGCCCCAGCATTTT
CASRRDGPNQPQHF
>TRBD1|16|TRBV28|.|TRBJ2-1
TGTGCCAGCAGTTTTTCGTACAGGGGGAAATTTAGTGAGCAGTTCTTC
CASSFSYRGKFSEQFF
>.|12|TRBV2|.|TRBJ2-3
TGTGCCAGCAGCCCGCGAGGAGATACGCAGTATTTT
CASSPRGDTQYF
>.|17|TRBV7-2|.|TRBJ2-3
TGTGCCAGCAGCTTAGGCCGCCCGGGGGGCGGGACAGATACGCAGTATTTT
CASSLGRPGGGTDTQYF
>.|15|TRBV5-1|.|TRBJ2-2
TGCGCCAGCAGCTTGCACTCCACGAACACCGGGGAGCTGTTTTTT
CASSLHSTNTGELFF
>.|13|TRBV23-1|once|TRBJ1-2
TGCGCCAGCAGTCAATCAGGGGACTATGGCTACACCTTC
CASSQSGDYGYTF
>TRBD2|16|TRBV2|.|TRBJ2-1
TGTGCCAGCACCTCCAGGGCTAGCGGGCTATCCAATGAGCAGTTCTTC
CASTSRASGLSNEQFF
>TRBD2|14|TRBV27|few|TRBJ2-7
TGTGCCAGCAGAAAGCGGGGAAGCTCCTACGAGCAGTACTTC
CASRKRGSSYEQYF
>TRBD1|14|TRBV5-1|.|TRBJ1-1
TGCGCCAGCAGCCCGGACAGGGTCATCGCTGAAGCTTTCTTT
CASSPDRVIAEAFF
>.|13|TRBV5-5|.|TRBJ1-2
TGTGCCAGCAGCTTACCGGAGCTCTATGGCTACACCTTC
CASSLPELYGYTF
>TRBD1|12|TRBV6-1|.|TRBJ2-5
TGTGCCAGCAGTGAAGGGGACAGGGCCACGTACTTC
CASSEGDRATYF
>.|13|TRBV6-5|.|TRBJ2-7
TGTGCCAGCAGGGGCCGGAAAGACTACGAGCAGTACTTC
CASRGRKDYEQYF
>TRBD2|16|TRBV9|.|TRBJ2-7
TGTGCCAGCAGCGCGTTCGGCGGGGGGGTAACCTACGAGCAGTACTTC
CASSAFGGGVTYEQYF
>.|15|TRBV2|.|TRBJ1-2
TGTGCCAGCAGTGAACTGGGGCTGGGTCGGCGTGGCTACACCTTC
CASSELGLGRRGYTF
>TRBD1|15|TRBV6-1|once|TRBJ1-6
TGTGCCAGCAGTACAACAGGGGCCGACAATTCACCCCTCCACTTT
CASSTTGADNSPLHF
>TRBD1|19|TRBV15|.|TRBJ1-2
TGTGCCACCAGCTTAAGAGGGGGCCATGAGGGGCGCGATAACTATGGCTACACCTTC
CATSLRGGHEGRDNYGYTF
>TRBD2|15|TRBV10-3|.|TRBJ2-2
TGTGCCATCAGTGAGTCGACTAGCGGCACCGGGGAGCTGTTTTTT
CAISESTSGTGELFF
>.|14|TRBV5-1|.|TRBJ1-1
TGCGCCAGCAGCTTGTCAGGGATGAACACTGAAGCTTCCTTT
CASSLSGMNTEASF
>TRBD1|22|TRBV19|few|TRBJ1-3
TGTGCCAGTACCGCGTACAGCCCAGGGGGCCTGGCGAGTACAATCTCTGGAAACACCATATATTTT
CASTAYSPGGLASTISGNTIYF
>.|14|TRBV21-1|.|TRBJ2-7
TGTGCCAGCAGCAGCGTTCGACAGGGCTACGAGCAGTACTTC
CASSSVRQGYEQYF
>TRBD1|16|TRBV19|.|TRBJ2-5
TGTGCCAGTAGTTCGCGGGACAGGGGTCTCCAAGAGACCCAGTACTTC
CASSSRDRGLQETQYF
>TRBD1|16|TRBV5-1|.|TRBJ2-5
TGCGCCAGCAGCCACGCCGGGACAGGGAGCCAAGAAACCCAGTACTTC
CASSHAGTGSQETQYF
>TRBD1|13|TRBV10-3|.|TRBJ1-1
TGTGCCATCAGTGGGACAGGGGGCACTGAAGCTTTCTTT
CAISGTGGTEAFF
>TRBD1|15|TRBV16|.|TRBJ1-6
TGTGCCAGCAGCGAGCTGACAGGGGGCGGGTCACCCCTCCACTTT
CASSELTGGGSPLHF
>.|13|TRBV2|.|TRBJ2-5
TGTGCCAGCAGTGATGGGGCCCAAGAGACCCAGTACTTC
CASSDGAQETQYF
>.|15|TRBV5-1|.|TRBJ1-3
TGCGCCAGCAGTCTGCGGGGGGGCTCTGGAAACACCATATATTTT
CASSLRGGSGNTIYF
>.|16|TRBV10-3|.|TRBJ1-1
TGTGCCATCAGTGAGTCGACTCGGGCCCTCGAGGGTGAAGCTTTCTTT
CAISESTRALEGEAFF
>.|16|TRBV6-6|.|TRBJ2-3
TGTGCCAGCAGTTACTCTGCGCGGGGAGGCACAGATACGCAGTATTTT
CASSYSARGGTDTQYF
>.|16|TRBV4-2|.|TRBJ2-7
TGTGCCAGCAGCCAGGAGAGCCGAGCGGGTTCTCGGGAGCAGTACTTC
CASSQESRAGSREQYF
>TRBD1|15|TRBV5-1|.|TRBJ2-3
TGCGCCAGCAGCTCGGGACAGGAGCGCACAGATACGCAGTATTTT
CASSSGQERTDTQYF
>TRBD1|17|TRBV9|.|TRBJ2-5
TGTGCCAGCAGCGTAGCTCCCCTCGGGACAGGGCAAGAGACCCAGTACTTC
CASSVAPLGTGQETQYF
>TRBD1|16|TRBV7-8|.|TRBJ2-7
TGTGCCAGCAGCAGAGGGGGCGGACAGGGGTCCTACGAGCAGTACTTC
CASSRGGGQGSYEQYF
>TRBD2|16|TRBV9|.|TRBJ2-7
TGTGCCAGCAGCGCGACCGCCGGGACTAGCTCCTACGAGCAGTACTTC
CASSATAGTSSYEQYF
>.|16|TRBV18|.|TRBJ1-6
TGTGCCAGCTCATTACCAGGGGTCTCCTATAATTCACCCCTCCACTTT
CASSLPGVSYNSPLHF
>TRBD2|12|TRBV5-6|.|TRBJ2-1
TGTGCCAGCAGCTTTCACGGGGGGGCCACGTTCTTC
CASSFHGGATFF
>TRBD2|16|TRBV13|.|TRBJ2-5
TGTGCCAGCAGCCCTACCCCCTCGGGGGGGAAAGAGACCCAGTACTTC
CASSPTPSGGKETQYF
>TRBD2|16|TRBV7-3|.|TRBJ2-1
TGTGCCAGCAGCTTAAGCAACACGGGGGGATACAATGAGCAGTTCTTC
CASSLSNTGGYNEQFF
>.|12|TRBV10-3|.|TRBJ1-1
TGTGCCATCAGTGAGCGGGGGTATGAAGCTTTCTTT
CAISERGYEAFF
>.|15|TRBV28|once|TRBJ1-1
TGTGCCAGCACCACCCTTGGGGAAACGGGAACTGAAGCTTTCTTT
CASTTLGETGTEAFF
>TRBD2|15|TRBV11-2|.|TRBJ2-2
TGTGCCAGCAGCGTAACACCGGGACTAGAAGGGGAGCTGTTTTTT
CASSVTPGLEGELFF
>.|14|TRBV10-3|.|TRBJ1-6
TGTGCCATCAGCGGGGGGCATCCAAGTTCACCCCTCCACTTT
CAISGGHPSSPLHF
>TRBD1|14|TRBV7-9|.|TRBJ1-6
TGTGCCAGCAGCCCGGGACAGTCGAATTCACCCCTCCACTTT
CASSPGQSNSPLHF
>.|14|TRBV7-8|.|TRBJ2-5
TGTGCCAGCAGCCCCCAGGGGGGTTGGGAGACCCAGTACTTC
CASSPQGGWETQYF
>TRBD2|15|TRBV7-2|.|TRBJ2-3
TGTGCCAGCAGCTTCAGAGCGGGGGGCACAGATACGCAGTATTTT
CASSFRAGGTDTQYF
>.|12|TRBV9|.|TRBJ1-2
TGTGCCAGCAGCCCGGTGGACTGGGGCTACACCTTC
CASSPVDWGYTF
>TRBD1|18|TRBV27|few|TRBJ1-3
TGTGCCAGCAGTCCGGGTGCATCTTTAGACAGGGATGCAAACACCATATATTTT
CASSPGASLDRDANTIYF
>.|15|TRBV2|.|TRBJ2-3
TGTGCCAGCAGGGGGACTCCCTCTAGCACAGATACGCAGTATTTT
CASRGTPSSTDTQYF
>TRBD1|14|TRBV29-1|.|TRBJ2-7
TGCAGCGTTCTAGGACAGGGGGCTAGCTACGAGCAGTACTTC
CSVLGQGASYEQYF
>TRBD2|16|TRBV5-1|.|TRBJ2-3
TGCGCCAGCAGCTTTGGCCGGGGGGGCAGTCTAGATACGCAGTATTTT
CASSFGRGGSLDTQYF
>.|15|TRBV5-6|.|TRBJ1-2
TGTGCCAGCAGCATTCCGGGGAGGGGAAACTATGGCTACACCTTC
CASSIPGRGNYGYTF
>.|14|TRBV19|.|TRBJ1-1
TGTGCCAGTAGGACGGGAACTTCGAACACTGAAGCTTTCTTT
CASRTGTSNTEAFF